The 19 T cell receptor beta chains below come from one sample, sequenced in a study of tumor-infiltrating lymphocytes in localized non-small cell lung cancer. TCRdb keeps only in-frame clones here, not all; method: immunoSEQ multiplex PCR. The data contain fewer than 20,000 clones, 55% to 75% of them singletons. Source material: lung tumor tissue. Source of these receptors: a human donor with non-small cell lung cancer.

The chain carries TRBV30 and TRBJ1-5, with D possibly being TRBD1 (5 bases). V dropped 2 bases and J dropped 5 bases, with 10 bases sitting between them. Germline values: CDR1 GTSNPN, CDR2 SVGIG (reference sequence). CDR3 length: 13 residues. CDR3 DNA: TGTGCCTGGAGTCAGGGAATAGATCAGCCCCAGCATTTT. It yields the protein CAWSQGIDQPQHF.

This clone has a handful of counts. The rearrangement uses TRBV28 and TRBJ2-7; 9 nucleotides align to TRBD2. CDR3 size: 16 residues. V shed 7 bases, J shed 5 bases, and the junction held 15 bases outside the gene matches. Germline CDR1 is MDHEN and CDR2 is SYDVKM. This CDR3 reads CASKSRREGLVHEQYF. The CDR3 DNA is TGTGCCAGCAAGTCCAGGCGGGAGGGCCTCGTCCACGAGCAGTACTTC.

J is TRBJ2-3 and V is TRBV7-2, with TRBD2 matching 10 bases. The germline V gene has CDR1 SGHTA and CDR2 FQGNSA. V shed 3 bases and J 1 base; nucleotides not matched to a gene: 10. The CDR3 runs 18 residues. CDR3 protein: CASSFNGAGGRGTDTQYF. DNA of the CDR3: TGTGCCAGCAGCTTTAACGGAGCGGGAGGGCGGGGCACAGATACGCAGTATTTT.

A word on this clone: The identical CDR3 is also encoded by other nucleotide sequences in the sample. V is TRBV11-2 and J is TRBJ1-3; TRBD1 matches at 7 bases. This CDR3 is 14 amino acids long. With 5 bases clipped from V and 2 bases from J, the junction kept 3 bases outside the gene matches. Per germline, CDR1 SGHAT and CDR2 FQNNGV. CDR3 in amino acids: CASSLDRAGNTIYF. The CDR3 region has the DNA TGTGCCAGCAGCCTTGACAGGGCTGGAAACACCATATATTTT.

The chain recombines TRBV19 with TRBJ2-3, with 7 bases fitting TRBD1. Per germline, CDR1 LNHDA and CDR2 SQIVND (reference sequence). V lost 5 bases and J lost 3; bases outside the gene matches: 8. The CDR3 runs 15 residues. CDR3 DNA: TGTGCCAGTAGTGCGGACAGGTCGGGGACAGATACGCAGTATTTT. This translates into CASSADRSGTDTQYF.

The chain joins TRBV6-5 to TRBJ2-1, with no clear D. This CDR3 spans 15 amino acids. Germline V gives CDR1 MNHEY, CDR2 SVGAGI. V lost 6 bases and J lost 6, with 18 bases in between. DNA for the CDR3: TGTGCCAGCAGGGGAAAAGGGATGCGGATCAATGAGCAGTTCTTC. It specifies CASRGKGMRINEQFF.

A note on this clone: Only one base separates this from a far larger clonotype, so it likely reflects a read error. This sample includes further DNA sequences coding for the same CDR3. Here the CDR3 reads CASSQDGNRFNVLTF. The CDR3 nucleotides are TGTGCCAGCAGCCAAGATGGGAACCGTTTCAACGTCCTGACTTTC. The chain employs TRBV7-9 and TRBJ2-6; no clear D. Germline-derived CDR1 and CDR2 are SEHNR and FQNEAQ (reference sequence). This CDR3 has 15 amino acids. The V end lost 5 bases, the J end lost 9 bases, and 17 bases lay between the germline ends.

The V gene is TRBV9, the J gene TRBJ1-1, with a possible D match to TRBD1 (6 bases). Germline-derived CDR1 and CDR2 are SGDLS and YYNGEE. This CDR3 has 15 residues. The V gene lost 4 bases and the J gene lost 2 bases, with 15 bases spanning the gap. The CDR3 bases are TGTGCCAGCAGCTTATCTGCAGGGGTCAACACTGAAGCTTTCTTT. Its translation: CASSLSAGVNTEAFF.

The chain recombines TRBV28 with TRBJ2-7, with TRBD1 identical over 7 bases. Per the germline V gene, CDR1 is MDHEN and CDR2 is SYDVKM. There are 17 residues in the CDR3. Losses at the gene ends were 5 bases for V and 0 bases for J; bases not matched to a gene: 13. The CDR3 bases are TGTGCCAGCAGTAAGGAGACCGGGACAGTGAACTCCTACGAGCAGTACTTC. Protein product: CASSKETGTVNSYEQYF.

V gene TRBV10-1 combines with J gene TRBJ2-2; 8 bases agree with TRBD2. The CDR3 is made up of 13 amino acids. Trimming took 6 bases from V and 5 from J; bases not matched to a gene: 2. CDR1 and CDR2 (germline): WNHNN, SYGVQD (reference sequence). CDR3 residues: CASSPGGTGELFF. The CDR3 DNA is TGCGCCAGCAGCCCGGGGGGGACCGGGGAGCTGTTTTTT.

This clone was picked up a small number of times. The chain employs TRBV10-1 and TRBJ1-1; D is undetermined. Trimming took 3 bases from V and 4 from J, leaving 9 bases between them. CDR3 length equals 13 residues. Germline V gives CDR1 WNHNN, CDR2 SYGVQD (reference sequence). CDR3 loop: CASSEDRGTEAFF. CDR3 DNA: TGCGCCAGCAGTGAAGATCGTGGCACTGAAGCTTTCTTT.

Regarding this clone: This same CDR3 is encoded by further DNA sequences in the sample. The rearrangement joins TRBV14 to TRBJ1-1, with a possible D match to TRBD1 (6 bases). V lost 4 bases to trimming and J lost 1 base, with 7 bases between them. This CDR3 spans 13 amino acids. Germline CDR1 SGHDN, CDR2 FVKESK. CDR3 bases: TGTGCCAGCAGCCTACAGGGGAACACTGAAGCTTTCTTT. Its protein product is CASSLQGNTEAFF.

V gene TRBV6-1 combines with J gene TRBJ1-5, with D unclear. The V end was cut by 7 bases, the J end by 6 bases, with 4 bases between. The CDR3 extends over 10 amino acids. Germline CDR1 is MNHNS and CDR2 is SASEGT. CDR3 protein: CASNIQPQHF. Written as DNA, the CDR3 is TGTGCCAGCAACATTCAGCCCCAGCATTTT.

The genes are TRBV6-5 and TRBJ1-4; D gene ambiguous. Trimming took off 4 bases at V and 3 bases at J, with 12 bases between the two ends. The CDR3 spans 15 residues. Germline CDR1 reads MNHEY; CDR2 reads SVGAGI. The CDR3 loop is CASSSPGLANEKLFF. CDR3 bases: TGTGCCAGCAGTTCACCCGGTCTTGCTAATGAAAAACTGTTTTTT.

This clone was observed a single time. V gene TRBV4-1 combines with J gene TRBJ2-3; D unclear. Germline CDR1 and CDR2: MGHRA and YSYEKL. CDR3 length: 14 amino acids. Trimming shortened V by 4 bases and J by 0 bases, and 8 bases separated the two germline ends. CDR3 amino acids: CASSLGLSTDTQYF. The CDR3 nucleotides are TGCGCCAGCAGCCTGGGTCTGAGCACAGATACGCAGTATTTT.

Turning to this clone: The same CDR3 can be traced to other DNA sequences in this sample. The CDR3 spells CASSLGASTDTQYF. CDR3 DNA sequence: TGTGCCAGCAGCTTAGGAGCTAGCACAGATACGCAGTATTTT. This chain joins TRBV7-2 and TRBJ2-3; D is uncertain. In germline, CDR1 is SGHTA, CDR2 FQGNSA. The CDR3 covers 14 residues. Trimming pared 1 base from V and 0 bases from J, leaving 5 bases between.

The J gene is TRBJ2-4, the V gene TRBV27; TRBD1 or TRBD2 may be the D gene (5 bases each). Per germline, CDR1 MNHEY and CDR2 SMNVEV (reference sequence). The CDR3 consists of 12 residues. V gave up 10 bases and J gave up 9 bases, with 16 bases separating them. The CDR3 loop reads CATWDPTGIQYF. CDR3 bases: TGTGCCACCTGGGACCCCACGGGCATTCAGTACTTC.

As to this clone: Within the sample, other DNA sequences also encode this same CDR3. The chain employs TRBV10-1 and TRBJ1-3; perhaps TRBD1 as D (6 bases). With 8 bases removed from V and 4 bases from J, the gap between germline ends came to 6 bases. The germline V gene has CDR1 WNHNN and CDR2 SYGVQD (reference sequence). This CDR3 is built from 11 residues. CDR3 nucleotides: TGCGCCAGCGGACAGGGAAACACCATATATTTT. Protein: CASGQGNTIYF.

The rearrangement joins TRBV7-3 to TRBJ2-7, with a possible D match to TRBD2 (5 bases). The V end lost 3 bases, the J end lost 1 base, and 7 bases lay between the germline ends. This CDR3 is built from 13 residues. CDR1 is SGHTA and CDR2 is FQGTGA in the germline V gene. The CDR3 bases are TGTGCCAGCAGCTTTGGAGGATCCTACGAGCAGTACTTC. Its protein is CASSFGGSYEQYF.